This TCR beta chain appears in the sequencing data of a study of blood T cell repertoires in COVID-19. The CDR3 runs 11 residues. The V gene's germline CDR1 is LGHDT and CDR2 YNNKEL (reference sequence). V was shortened by 1 base and J by 8 bases, with 2 bases between the two germline ends. Under the authors' procedure: Reference gene primer amplification in the assay estimated nucleated cell counts. This table comes from immunoSEQ multiplex PCR, and its TCRdb copy is limited to in-frame clones, with some not included. V and J calls and clone size are copied from that table; D and trimming were computed from the DNA. The sample yields 47,000 or so clones, roughly four fifths seen once.

The chain uses TRBV3-1 (or the pseudogene TRBV3-2) and TRBJ2-2; no clear D. Material for sequencing was peripheral blood. The TCR sequence derives from a woman aged 55-75 years with acute or convalescent COVID-19. CDR3 residues: CASSQAGELFF. CDR3 DNA sequence: TGTGCCAGCAGCCAAGCAGGGGAGCTGTTTTTT.